The 8 T cell receptor beta chains below come from one sample, sequenced in a study of post-analysis software for immune sequencing data. The study, taken as a whole, reports: In patients, TRBV5-6, TRBV5-1 and TRBV20-1 belonged to five TRBV segments found more frequently than in controls.

Incorporated into the TCR beta cDNA libraries were unique molecular identifiers, which served to reduce PCR and sequencing biases. Each CDR3 protein is one row after TCRdb ran MiXCR on the PCR reads. The sample carries about 820,000 distinct CDR3 sequences, roughly half recorded once. What these receptors recognize is not known. The sequenced sample was blood. These receptors were obtained from a girl aged 10 to 17 with multiple sclerosis.

This chain connects TRBV6-5 to TRBJ1-1; D is possibly TRBD1 (6 bases). Trimming left V 2 bases short and J 4 bases short, with 14 bases between. CDR3 size: 15 residues. CDR1 and CDR2 from the germline V gene are MNHEY and SVGAGI. The CDR3 loop is CASSYPIGGRTEAFF. The CDR3 nucleotides read TGTGCCAGCAGTTACCCGATTGGGGGGCGCACTGAAGCTTTCTTT.

The chain recombines TRBV27 with TRBJ1-2; unclear D gene. From germline, CDR1 is MNHEY and CDR2 SMNVEV (reference sequence). The V end lost 5 bases, the J end lost 4 bases, and 14 bases lay between the germline ends. The CDR3 contains 14 residues. CDR3 DNA sequence: TGTGCCAGCAGTCCCCGTGATTTCGGCTATGGCTACACCTTC. This sequence encodes CASSPRDFGYGYTF.

The V gene is TRBV11-1, the J gene TRBJ2-4; no clear D. The CDR3 totals 15 residues. Germline V CDR1 and CDR2: SGHAT, FQDESV (reference sequence). Trimming pared 4 bases from V and 3 bases from J, leaving 13 bases between. The CDR3 sequence is CASSSLGNVKNIQYF. CDR3 nucleotides: TGTGCCAGCAGCTCGCTGGGGAACGTCAAAAACATTCAGTACTTC.

The chain combines TRBV7-9 with TRBJ2-7; D may match TRBD1 or TRBD2 (5 bases each). CDR1 is SEHNR, CDR2 FQNEAQ, per germline (reference sequence). The CDR3 length is 14 residues. V lost 3 bases, J lost 3 bases, and 12 bases lay in between. The CDR3 DNA reads as TGTGCCAGCAGCTTTGTGTCAGGGAGCTACGAGCAGTACTTC. Translation gives CASSFVSGSYEQYF.

The V gene is TRBV7-9, the J gene TRBJ2-7, with 8 bases matching TRBD2. The V gene end was trimmed by 1 base and the J gene end by 0 bases; junction bases not matched to a gene: 11. CDR1 SEHNR and CDR2 FQNEAQ come from the germline V gene (reference sequence). The length of the CDR3 is 18 residues. Here the CDR3 DNA reads TGTGCCAGCAGCTTAGATTCTTTTGGGAGCGGGAGCTCCTACGAGCAGTACTTC. Translation gives CASSLDSFGSGSSYEQYF.

The V and J genes are TRBV12-5 and TRBJ2-5; D not certain. Trimming cost V 6 bases and J 7 bases, with 12 bases left between them. CDR3 size: 12 residues. Per germline, CDR1 LGHNT and CDR2 FRNRAP. The DNA for the CDR3 is TGTGCTAGTGGGCCTCCGGGTGGGACCCAGTACTTC. Encoded protein: CASGPPGGTQYF.

The sample holds many counts of this clonotype. V usage is TRBV25-1 and J usage is TRBJ2-7; 10 nucleotides line up with TRBD1. The V and J ends lost 3 bases and 3 bases, in that order; junction bases with no gene match: 5. Germline lookup yields CDR1 MGHDK and CDR2 SYGVNS. This CDR3 has 15 residues. Here the CDR3 DNA reads TGTGCCAGCAGTGAGGGGACAGGGGATTACTACGAGCAGTACTTC. Translating gives CASSEGTGDYYEQYF.

The CDR3 nucleotides read TGCAGTGCTAGAGCGGGGGCCAGGGTAGATGAGCAGTTCTTC. Protein sequence: CSARAGARVDEQFF. V usage is TRBV20-1 and J usage is TRBJ2-1; D possibly matches TRBD1 or TRBD2 (6 bases each). The germline CDR1 and CDR2 sequences are DFQATT and SNEGSKA (reference sequence). Trimming pared 1 base from V and 8 bases from J, leaving 15 bases between. The CDR3 runs to 14 residues.